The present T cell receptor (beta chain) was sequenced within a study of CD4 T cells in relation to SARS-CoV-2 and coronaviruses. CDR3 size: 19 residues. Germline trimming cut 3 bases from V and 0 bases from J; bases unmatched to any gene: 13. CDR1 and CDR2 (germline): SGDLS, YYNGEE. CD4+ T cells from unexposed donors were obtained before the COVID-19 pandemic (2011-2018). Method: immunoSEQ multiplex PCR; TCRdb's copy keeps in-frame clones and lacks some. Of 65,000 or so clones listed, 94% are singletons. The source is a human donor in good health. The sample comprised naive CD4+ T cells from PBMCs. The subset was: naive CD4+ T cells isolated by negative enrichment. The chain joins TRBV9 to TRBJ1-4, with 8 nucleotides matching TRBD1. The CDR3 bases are TGTGCCAGCAGCGCTGGACAGGGCCAGGCTTACGCAACTAATGAAAAACTGTTTTTT. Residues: CASSAGQGQAYATNEKLFF.